The clone carrying this TCR beta chain was seen only a few times. One entry per CDR3 protein, called by TCRdb with MiXCR from the 5' RACE reads. Among around 690,000 distinct CDR3 sequences listed, about 20% were seen once. V was trimmed by 2 bases and J by 4 bases, leaving 10 bases between them. The CDR3 extends over 14 amino acids. Germline values: CDR1 SGHKS, CDR2 YYEKEE (reference sequence). These data belong to a study of identical twins. The same sample was also used in a study of T cells expressing NK-cell markers.

The sequenced sample was PBMCs. The chain employs TRBV5-5 and TRBJ2-1, with D perhaps matching TRBD2 (5 bases). This TCR derives from a woman under 30 in good health. The CDR3 nucleotides read TGTGCCAGCAGCTTAATACTAGTGTACAATGAGCAGTTCTTC. As protein: CASSLILVYNEQFF.